A single TCR beta chain is shown here with its context. Trimming at V came to 1 base and at J to 8 bases, leaving 6 bases not matched to a gene. Germline V gives CDR1 LNHDA, CDR2 SQIVND (reference sequence). The CDR3 loop spans 14 amino acids. TCRdb keeps only in-frame clones here, not all; method: immunoSEQ multiplex PCR. This sample has roughly 410,000 clones; about 89% occur once, and the top ten carry roughly 1.4%. The source of the sample is a study of blood T cell repertoires in COVID-19. The source of this sequence is a woman aged 40 to 55 with COVID-19, enrolled during active disease. The sequenced sample was peripheral blood. The rearrangement uses TRBV19 and TRBJ1-2; the match to TRBD1 covers 8 bases. Here the CDR3 reads CASSIGTGSDGYTF. The CDR3 nucleotides read TGTGCCAGTAGTATAGGGACAGGGTCGGACGGCTACACCTTC.